What follows are 17 T cell receptor beta chains derived from one specimen sequenced in a study of identical twins. TCRdb re-called the 5' RACE reads through MiXCR, storing one row per CDR3 protein. The sample lists around 220,000 distinct CDR3 sequences; roughly a tenth were seen once. Input material: memory T cells sorted from blood. The receptors derive from a man aged 50-59 years in good health.

This clonotype has a count of ten or more. The gene calls are TRBV20-1 and TRBJ2-5; D gene uncertain. The V gene's germline CDR1 is DFQATT and CDR2 SNEGSKA (reference sequence). Trimming cost V 2 bases and J 5 bases, with 6 bases left between them. This CDR3 spans 11 amino acids. The CDR3 nucleotides read TGCAGTGCTAGACACATGGAGACCCAGTACTTC. It encodes CSARHMETQYF.

This chain connects TRBV5-5 to TRBJ1-3, with a weak D call TRBD1 (5 bases). The germline V and J ends were trimmed by 4 bases and 3 bases, with 20 bases remaining between them. This CDR3 region has 17 residues. Germline CDR1 is SGHKS and CDR2 is YYEKEE (reference sequence). The CDR3 loop is CASSQQLQGRDGNTIYF. CDR3 nucleotides: TGTGCCAGCAGCCAACAATTGCAGGGACGGGATGGAAACACCATATATTTT. Supplemented by reference TRBV5-5 and TRBJ1-3, the full variable domain reads DAGVTQSPTHLIKTRGQQVTLRCSPISGHKSVSWYQQVLGQGPQFIFQYYEKEERGRGNFPDRFSARQFPNYSSELNVNALLLGDSALYLCASSQQLQGRDGNTIYFGEGSWLTVV.

This clonotype was seen only a few times. The J gene is TRBJ2-7, the V gene TRBV5-1; 13 bases agree with TRBD2. V dropped 4 bases and J dropped 0; count of bases not matched to a gene: 4. Germline values: CDR1 SGHRS, CDR2 YFSETQ. The CDR3 is made up of 16 amino acids. CDR3 coding DNA: TGCGCCAGCAGCCCAGGGACTAGCGGGATCTCCTACGAGCAGTACTTC. Translation gives CASSPGTSGISYEQYF.

The V call is TRBV12-3 or TRBV12-4, the J call TRBJ2-1; D might be TRBD1 or TRBD2, each matching 6 bases. The CDR3 contains 13 residues. V dropped 5 bases and J dropped 10 bases, with 15 bases sitting between them. CDR3 region: CASSPGAGFEQFF. Written as DNA, the CDR3 is TGTGCCAGCAGTCCAGGGGCGGGATTCGAGCAGTTCTTC.

V is TRBV15 and J is TRBJ2-7; D may be TRBD1 (6 bases). This CDR3 region has 16 residues. Germline CDR1 LNHNV, CDR2 YYDKDF (reference sequence). V was cut by 1 base and J by 3 bases, with 16 bases left in between. CDR3 sequence reads: CATSRGMRAQGYEQYF. For the CDR3, the DNA is TGTGCCACCAGCAGAGGAATGAGGGCACAGGGCTACGAGCAGTACTTC.

Only a few counts were recorded for this clonotype. The V call is TRBV19, the J call TRBJ1-1; TRBD1 might be the D (6 bases). Germline CDR1 is LNHDA and CDR2 is SQIVND (reference sequence). CDR3 length equals 13 residues. The V and J ends lost 7 bases and 4 bases respectively, with 13 bases between them. CDR3 amino acids: CASKLWDTTEAFF. The CDR3 DNA reads as TGTGCCAGTAAACTCTGGGACACCACTGAAGCTTTCTTT.

The chain employs TRBV27 and TRBJ2-7; 10 bases line up with TRBD2. From germline, CDR1 is MNHEY and CDR2 SMNVEV (reference sequence). Germline trimming cut 0 bases from V and 5 bases from J; bases unmatched to any gene: 16. CDR3 length equals 19 residues. DNA for the CDR3: TGTGCCAGCAGTTTATCGAGGCTAGCGGGAGACAAAAATCTTGACGAGCAGTACTTC. Protein: CASSLSRLAGDKNLDEQYF.

This clonotype came up many times. This CDR3 reads CASSPRGEETQYF. Here the CDR3 DNA reads TGTGCCAGCTCACCTCGGGGTGAAGAGACCCAGTACTTC. This chain connects TRBV18 to TRBJ2-5, with a weak D call TRBD2 (5 bases). The ends were cut back, 3 bases at V and 3 bases at J, with 8 bases in the middle. The length of the CDR3 is 13 residues. The germline CDR1 and CDR2 sequences are KGHSH and LQKENI.

In this sample, this clonotype turned up many times. This rearrangement joins TRBV9 to TRBJ2-1, with a tentative D call TRBD1 (6 bases). This CDR3 comprises 16 residues. Looked up from germline, CDR1 is SGDLS and CDR2 is YYNGEE. Trimming took 3 bases from V and 6 from J, leaving 19 bases between them. The CDR3 reads CASSAPGAGHANEQFF. The DNA of the CDR3 is TGTGCCAGCAGCGCCCCAGGGGCAGGCCACGCCAATGAGCAGTTCTTC. Together with reference TRBV9 and TRBJ2-1, the CDR3 gives the full variable domain: DSGVTQTPKHLITATGQRVTLRCSPRSGDLSVYWYQQSLDQGLQFLIQYYNGEERAKGNILERFSAQQFPDLHSELNLSSLELGDSALYFCASSAPGAGHANEQFFGPGTRLTVL.

This clonotype was counted only a few times. This chain joins TRBV6-1 and TRBJ2-1; 7 nucleotides agree with TRBD1. Germline V CDR1 and CDR2: MNHNS, SASEGT. After removal of 6 bases from V and 9 bases from J, the junction contained 14 bases not matched to a gene. The CDR3 extends over 15 amino acids. As DNA, the CDR3 is TGTGCCAGCAGAGCTGGACAGGTCGCGATCGGTGAGCAGTTCTTC. Translated: CASRAGQVAIGEQFF.

This clonotype was counted at least ten times. The chain uses TRBV7-6 and TRBJ2-1; D gene uncertain. This CDR3 region has 13 residues. The germline CDR1 and CDR2 sequences are SGHVS and FNYEAQ. Trimming took 3 bases from V and 9 from J, leaving 12 bases between them. The CDR3 sequence is CASSLERGSEQFF. Here the CDR3 DNA reads TGTGCCAGCAGCTTGGAGCGCGGCAGTGAGCAGTTCTTC.

The chain uses TRBV19 and TRBJ2-7, with D possibly called TRBD1 or TRBD2 (5 bases each). Germline loops: CDR1 LNHDA, CDR2 SQIVND (reference sequence). The CDR3 length is 14 residues. The ends were cut back, 4 bases at V and 9 bases at J, with 19 bases in the middle. The CDR3 DNA sequence: TGTGCCAGTAGTAAACCGGGACGGCTACGAGGGCAGTACTTC. Protein product: CASSKPGRLRGQYF.

This clonotype was seen ten or more times. The chain employs TRBV28 and TRBJ2-7; 7 nucleotides match TRBD2. The CDR3 has 17 amino acids. V lost 3 bases to trimming and J lost 4 bases; unmatched junction nucleotides: 15. Per germline, CDR1 MDHEN and CDR2 SYDVKM. Written as DNA, the CDR3 is TGTGCCAGCAGTTTGATCTATTTGGGGGAGGGCCCTTACGAGCAGTACTTC. This encodes CASSLIYLGEGPYEQYF.

In its sample, this clonotype was seen a few times. V usage is TRBV11-2 and J usage is TRBJ1-2; 9 bases are a match to TRBD1. CDR3 size: 17 residues. V trimming: 4 bases; J trimming: 0 bases; junction bases outside the gene matches: 9. In germline, CDR1 is SGHAT, CDR2 FQNNGV. CDR3 nucleotide sequence: TGTGCCAGCAGCTCCCCCCGGGACAGGGCTCCTAACTATGGCTACACCTTC. It codes for CASSSPRDRAPNYGYTF.

In its sample, this clonotype was seen many times. This chain joins TRBV20-1 and TRBJ2-7; D might be TRBD1 (6 bases). From germline, CDR1 is DFQATT and CDR2 SNEGSKA (reference sequence). The CDR3 has 14 residues. Trimming took 6 bases from V and 0 from J, leaving 15 bases between them. This CDR3 reads CSAKTGGFSYEQYF. As DNA, the CDR3 is TGCAGTGCCAAGACAGGCGGTTTCTCCTACGAGCAGTACTTC.

This clonotype was counted at least ten times. The chain employs TRBV10-3 and TRBJ2-1; 9 bases align to TRBD2. V lost 6 bases and J lost 0; bases outside the gene matches: 15. The CDR3 sequence is 19 residues long. The germline gives CDR1 ENHRY, CDR2 SYGVKD. The DNA of the CDR3 is TGTGCCATCAGGTTAGCGGGGGAACGGCATGGGAGCTCCTACAATGAGCAGTTCTTC. Protein sequence: CAIRLAGERHGSSYNEQFF.

This clonotype was seen repeatedly, ten times or more. V usage is TRBV5-1 and J usage is TRBJ1-3, with TRBD1 identical over 9 bases. The germline CDR1 and CDR2 sequences are SGHRS and YFSETQ. This CDR3 comprises 16 residues. The junction had 5 bases not matched to a gene; V was cut back by 4 bases and J by 0 bases. The CDR3 DNA sequence: TGCGCCAGCAGCGGGGGACAGGGAACCTCTGGAAACACCATATATTTT. This sequence encodes CASSGGQGTSGNTIYF.